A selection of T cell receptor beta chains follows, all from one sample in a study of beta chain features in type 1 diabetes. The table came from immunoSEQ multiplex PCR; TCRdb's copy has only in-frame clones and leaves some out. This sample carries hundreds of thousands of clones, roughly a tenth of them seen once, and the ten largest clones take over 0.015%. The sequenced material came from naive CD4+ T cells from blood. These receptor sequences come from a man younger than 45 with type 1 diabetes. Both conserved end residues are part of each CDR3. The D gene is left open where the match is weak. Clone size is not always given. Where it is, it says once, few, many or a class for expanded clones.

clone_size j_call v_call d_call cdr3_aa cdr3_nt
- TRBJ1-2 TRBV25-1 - CASSESGGYTF TGTGCCAGCAGTGAATCCGGGGGCTACACCTTC
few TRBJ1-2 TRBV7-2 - CASSPAEARGFNYGYTF TGTGCCAGCAGCCCGGCTGAGGCCCGAGGCTTTAACTATGGCTACACCTTC
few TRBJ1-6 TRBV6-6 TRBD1 CASSWDRGGSPLHF TGTGCCAGCAGTTGGGACAGGGGAGGTTCACCCCTCCACTTT
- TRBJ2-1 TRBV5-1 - CASSLVASSPNEQFF TGCGCCAGCAGCTTGGTAGCGTCCTCCCCGAATGAGCAGTTCTTC
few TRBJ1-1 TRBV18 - CASDQPGTEAFF TGTGCCAGCGACCAACCGGGGACTGAAGCTTTCTTT
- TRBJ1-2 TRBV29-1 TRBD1 CSVADRGLVYGYTF TGCAGCGTTGCTGACAGGGGGCTGGTCTATGGCTACACCTTC
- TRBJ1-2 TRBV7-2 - CASSSIPGGGNYGYTF TGTGCCAGCAGCTCGATCCCCGGGGGGGGGAACTATGGCTACACCTTC
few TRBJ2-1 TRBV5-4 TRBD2 CASSPPGGLYNEQFF TGTGCCAGCAGCCCCCCGGGGGGGCTATACAATGAGCAGTTCTTC
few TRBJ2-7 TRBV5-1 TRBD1 CASRSGTGSYEQYF TGCGCCAGCAGGTCCGGGACAGGCTCTTACGAGCAGTACTTC
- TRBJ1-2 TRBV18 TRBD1 CASSTRTGENYGYTF TGTGCCAGCTCAACACGGACAGGGGAAAACTATGGCTACACCTTC
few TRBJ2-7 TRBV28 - CASSSWRDEQYF TGTGCCAGCAGTTCTTGGCGGGACGAGCAGTACTTC
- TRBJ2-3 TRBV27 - CASSPRGRKADTQYF TGTGCCAGCAGTCCAAGGGGTAGAAAGGCAGATACGCAGTATTTT